The 9 T cell receptor beta chains presented below share a single source sample, sequenced in a study of regulatory T cells in long-lasting Graves disease (dated by TCRdb to the early 2020s). Libraries were constructed by multiplex PCR. TCRdb lists the instrument as Illumina HiSeq 4000. TCR beta libraries were built with iRepertoire HTBI primers and Arm-PCR amplification of CDR3 regions. TCRdb redid the processing of the public reads, applying fastp at Q25 and MiXCR, and retained in-frame beta chains. Merged by CDR3 protein, the rows form single entries marked with the most common genes and DNA. Here the sample has 550,000 to 600,000 distinct CDR3 sequences; approximately 16% occur a single time. The ten largest make up around 12% of the sample. The time point label for this specimen denotes: newly diagnosed GD, antithyroid drugs for less than 3 months. For both TCR sequencing and RNA sequencing, RNA was extracted from PBMCs in TRIzol.

Separately, the same data were catalogued under a study of T cells in Graves' hyperthyroidism and ophthalmopathy.

The sequences come from peripheral blood mononuclear cells (PBMCs), collected at new diagnosis, from a patient treated with antithyroid drugs. The receptors come from a man between 18 and 35 years old with Graves disease. Donor details come from another sample of the same person, matched by shared clones.

The genes are TRBV5-6 and TRBJ1-2; 9 nucleotides align to TRBD1. After removal of 6 bases from V and 4 bases from J, the junction contained 7 bases not matched to a gene. The CDR3 runs 14 residues. The V gene's germline CDR1 is SGHDT and CDR2 YYEEEE. The CDR3 region has the DNA TGTGCCAGCATAGGGGGACAGGGATCCTATGGCTACACCTTC. It yields the protein CASIGGQGSYGYTF.

The sample holds many counts of this clonotype. The V and J genes are TRBV30 and TRBJ1-1; D call uncertain. Trimming took off 2 bases at V and 2 bases at J, with 15 bases between the two ends. Germline values: CDR1 GTSNPN, CDR2 SVGIG (reference sequence). The CDR3 runs 15 residues. CDR3 DNA: TGTGCCTGGAGTCAATTATCCCTCGTTAACACTGAAGCTTTCTTT. This gives the protein CAWSQLSLVNTEAFF.

This clonotype was observed at least ten times. The chain is built from TRBV28 and TRBJ2-7; tentatively, D is TRBD1 (6 bases). The CDR3 contains 15 residues. The germline CDR1 and CDR2 sequences are MDHEN and SYDVKM. Trimming stripped 0 bases from V and 4 bases from J, with 13 bases between. This chain's CDR3 is CASSLWAGERYEQYF. Here the CDR3 DNA reads TGTGCCAGCAGTTTATGGGCAGGGGAGAGGTACGAGCAGTACTTC.

This clonotype occurred many times. The rearrangement uses TRBV9 and TRBJ2-3, with 7 positions matching TRBD2. The CDR3 loop spans 14 amino acids. Unmatched junction bases numbered 0, after V lost 2 bases and J lost 0 bases. Germline V gives CDR1 SGDLS, CDR2 YYNGEE. In nucleotides, the CDR3 is TGTGCCAGCAGCGTTAGCGGGAGCACAGATACGCAGTATTTT. Translation: CASSVSGSTDTQYF.

This clonotype was picked up a small number of times. This chain connects TRBV12-3 or TRBV12-4 to TRBJ2-1; 11 positions agree with TRBD2. CDR3 length equals 15 residues. V shed 6 bases and J 8 bases; nucleotides not matched to a gene: 9. The CDR3 region has the DNA TGTGCCAGCAGCCCCCGGGCTAGCGGGAGGTATGAGCAGTTCTTC. Amino acid sequence: CASSPRASGRYEQFF.

This clonotype was counted ten times or more. The chain joins TRBV28 to TRBJ2-7; D perhaps matches TRBD1 (5 bases). The CDR3 length is 16 residues. Germline lookup yields CDR1 MDHEN and CDR2 SYDVKM. The V and J ends lost 6 bases and 1 base respectively, with 19 bases between them. CDR3 sequence (DNA): TGTGCCAGCAGCTCCCTGGGGCAGATTGATTCCTACGAGCAGTACTTC. This translates into CASSSLGQIDSYEQYF.

J is TRBJ1-1 and V is TRBV6-1, with a weak D call TRBD1 (5 bases). Germline CDR1 reads MNHNS; CDR2 reads SASEGT. The CDR3 has 13 residues. V lost 4 bases, J lost 4 bases, and 10 bases lay in between. CDR3 sequence (DNA): TGTGCCAGCAGTGGACGACAGCTCACTGAAGCTTTCTTT. Translating gives CASSGRQLTEAFF.

This rearrangement joins TRBV9 to TRBJ2-1, with TRBD2 matching 9 bases. The germline V gene encodes CDR1 SGDLS and CDR2 YYNGEE. The V and J ends lost 4 bases and 15 bases, in that order; junction bases with no gene match: 17. CDR3 length: 15 residues. The CDR3 sequence: CASSPQGPSGEGLFF. The CDR3 nucleotides are TGTGCCAGCAGCCCTCAAGGTCCTAGCGGGGAAGGACTGTTCTTC.

The chain recombines TRBV9 with TRBJ2-7; TRBD2 aligns across 7 bases. Germline lookup yields CDR1 SGDLS and CDR2 YYNGEE. Trimming removed 2 bases from V and 2 bases from J; junction bases left unmatched: 7. CDR3 length equals 15 residues. CDR3 in amino acids: CASSVAGLGPYEQYF. The CDR3 nucleotides are TGTGCCAGCAGCGTGGCTGGACTAGGTCCCTACGAGCAGTACTTC.